This T cell receptor beta chain emerged from a study of cytomegalovirus exposure and HLA in healthy donors. Study overall: Among the 398 genotyped donors, approximately 80% were placed in the Caucasian-associated ancestry cluster. General observations from the study: For most TCR sequences rarity was the rule, although some public TCRs occurred in many donors. Accounts indicate the classifier identified cytomegalovirus status with strong specificity and sensitivity.

V gave up 3 bases and J gave up 4 bases; unmatched junction bases: 4. Germline assignment: CDR1 KGHSH and CDR2 LQKENI. The CDR3 is 16 amino acids. This clone was counted once. Its target is unknown. PCR primers comprised 60 Vbeta and 13 Jbeta primers. As handled by the study authors: A follow-up analysis tallied about 80 million unique TCR beta chains, roughly 9.9 million shared. The protocol was immunoSEQ multiplex PCR, while the TCRdb copy is restricted to in-frame clones and leaves out a portion. Clone size and the V and J calls come from that table; the DNA yielded D and trimming. This sample has 98,000 or so clones, with around 77% found just once.

Sequenced material: PBMCs. The chain has TRBV18 and TRBJ2-1, with TRBD2 matching over 12 bases. The sequence came from a female donor in good health and CMV-seronegative. CDR3 sequence (DNA): TGTGCCAGCTCACCTCCGGGACTAGCGGGTTACAATGAGCAGTTCTTC. Protein: CASSPPGLAGYNEQFF.